The 20 T cell receptor beta chains reported below all come from one sample, sequenced in a study of memory CD4+ T cells and cytomegalovirus serostatus. The sort gate was single viable CD3+CD4+CD8-CD45RO+ cells for memory CD4+ T cells. Here immunoSEQ multiplex PCR was the method, and the copy in TCRdb shows in-frame clones only, minus some. The sample holds under 45,000 clones, roughly four fifths seen once. Specimen: memory CD4+ T cells from blood. The receptors shown here come from an adult in good health and CMV-seronegative.

The V call is TRBV11-2, the J call TRBJ2-5; 7 bases match TRBD2. This CDR3 region has 16 residues. V gave up 5 bases and J gave up 4 bases; unmatched junction bases: 13. Germline CDR1 and CDR2: SGHAT and FQNNGV. CDR3 amino acids: CASSPLAGVGLETQYF. In nucleotides, the CDR3 is TGTGCCAGCAGCCCCTTGGCGGGAGTGGGGCTAGAGACCCAGTACTTC. The whole variable domain, remainder taken from reference TRBV11-2 and TRBJ2-5, is EAGVAQSPRYKIIEKRQSVAFWCNPISGHATLYWYQQILGQGPKLLIQFQNNGVVDDSQLPKDRFSAERLKGVDSTLKIQPAKLEDSAVYLCASSPLAGVGLETQYFGPGTRLLVL.

The chain is built from TRBV7-2 and TRBJ2-6, with D perhaps matching TRBD1 or TRBD2 (5 bases each). The germline CDR1 and CDR2 sequences are SGHTA and FQGNSA. The CDR3 has 17 residues. The V gene lost 5 bases and the J gene lost 0 bases, with 14 bases spanning the gap. The CDR3 reads CASSTLGTISGANVLTF. In DNA, the CDR3 is TGTGCCAGCAGCACTTTAGGGACGATCTCTGGGGCCAACGTCCTGACTTTC.

This clone was detected only once. V usage is TRBV5-1 and J usage is TRBJ2-1; possibly TRBD2 for D (5 bases). The CDR3 runs to 14 residues. Trimming took 5 bases from V and 6 from J, leaving 15 bases between them. The V gene's germline CDR1 is SGHRS and CDR2 YFSETQ. The CDR3 nucleotides read TGCGCCAGCAGAAATGGTGCGGGCTTCAATGAGCAGTTCTTC. This codes for CASRNGAGFNEQFF.

V is TRBV28 and J is TRBJ2-7; 7 bases match TRBD1. This CDR3 has 16 amino acids. Per the germline V gene, CDR1 is MDHEN and CDR2 is SYDVKM. V lost 4 bases, J lost 2 bases, and 11 bases stayed unmatched. The CDR3 loop reads CASSYHFGTDAYEQYF. The CDR3 nucleotides are TGTGCCAGCAGTTACCATTTCGGGACAGATGCCTACGAGCAGTACTTC. Together with reference TRBV28 and TRBJ2-7, the CDR3 gives the full variable domain: DVKVTQSSRYLVKRTGEKVFLECVQDMDHENMFWYRQDPGLGLRLIYFSYDVKMKEKGDIPEGYSVSREKKERFSLILESASTNQTSMYLCASSYHFGTDAYEQYFGPGTRLTVT.

In this sample, this clone turned up once. V gene TRBV30 combines with J gene TRBJ2-7; 7 bases match TRBD1. The CDR3 contains 11 residues. Trimming took 3 bases from V and 4 from J; bases not matched to a gene: 0. Germline CDR1 and CDR2: GTSNPN and SVGIG (reference sequence). The CDR3 spells CAWRDRYEQYF. DNA of the CDR3: TGTGCCTGGAGGGACAGGTACGAGCAGTACTTC. The variable domain in full, completed from reference TRBV30 and TRBJ2-7, reads SQTIHQWPATLVQPVGSPLSLECTVEGTSNPNLYWYRQAAGRGLQLLFYSVGIGQISSEVPQNLSASRPQDRQFILSSKKLLLSDSGFYLCAWRDRYEQYFGPGTRLTVT.

As concerns this clone: The identical CDR3 is also encoded by other nucleotide sequences in the sample. The rearrangement joins TRBV19 to TRBJ2-3, with D possibly TRBD2 on 5 matching bases. Germline V CDR1 and CDR2: LNHDA, SQIVND (reference sequence). This CDR3 comprises 12 residues. V shed 6 bases and J shed 5 bases, with 9 bases lying between them. CDR3 protein: CASRLAGDTQYF. CDR3 in DNA: TGTGCCAGTAGACTCGCGGGAGATACGCAGTATTTT.

The chain links TRBV2 to TRBJ2-1, with D possibly TRBD1 on 6 matching bases. The CDR3 contains 14 residues. V was pared by 7 bases and J by 7 bases, with 17 bases between. Per the germline V gene, CDR1 is SNHLY and CDR2 is FYNNEI. CDR3 protein: CASNGQGSTNEQFF. CDR3 in DNA: TGTGCCAGCAATGGCCAGGGGTCGACGAATGAGCAGTTCTTC.

This rearrangement joins TRBV10-2 to TRBJ2-7, with D perhaps matching TRBD2 (6 bases). V lost 0 bases and J lost 0, with 18 bases in between. The V gene's germline CDR1 is WSHSY and CDR2 SAAADI. The CDR3 is made up of 18 amino acids. As DNA, the CDR3 is TGCGCCAGCAGTGAGTCGGGCCCTTACGGGAGCAACTCCTACGAGCAGTACTTC. Protein sequence: CASSESGPYGSNSYEQYF.

The chain combines TRBV5-6 with TRBJ1-6; 7 bases line up with TRBD1. The CDR3 is 16 amino acids. Trimming took 4 bases from V and 2 from J; bases not matched to a gene: 6. CDR1 and CDR2 (germline): SGHDT, YYEEEE. As DNA, the CDR3 is TGTGCCAGCAGCCGGGAGACAGGGCCCTATAATTCACCCCTCCACTTT. Residues: CASSRETGPYNSPLHF.

The chain couples TRBV11-2 to TRBJ1-2, with D possibly matching TRBD1 (5 bases). Trimming pared 5 bases from V and 4 bases from J, leaving 20 bases between. Germline loops: CDR1 SGHAT, CDR2 FQNNGV. The CDR3 spans 16 residues. CDR3 in DNA: TGTGCCAGCAGCCCCTTGACCGGCAGGGTGGGCTATGGCTACACCTTC. It specifies CASSPLTGRVGYGYTF.

V and J are TRBV28 and TRBJ2-7, with D tentatively TRBD2 (7 bases). The CDR3 contains 17 residues. The germline V gene encodes CDR1 MDHEN and CDR2 SYDVKM. Trimming shortened V by 3 bases and J by 6 bases, and 24 bases separated the two germline ends. The CDR3 is CASSFPLGGARAGEQYF. Here the CDR3 DNA reads TGTGCCAGCAGTTTCCCATTGGGGGGGGCCCGCGCCGGCGAGCAGTACTTC.

V and J are TRBV27 and TRBJ1-4, with no clear D. Germline CDR1 and CDR2: MNHEY and SMNVEV (reference sequence). Trimming removed 3 bases at V and 6 bases at J, with 11 bases between. This CDR3 is built from 14 residues. The CDR3 sequence is CASSFGQDDEKLFF. The CDR3 DNA is TGTGCCAGCAGTTTTGGGCAGGATGATGAAAAACTGTTTTTT.

V gene TRBV11-3 combines with J gene TRBJ2-5; D is ambiguous. The V gene lost 1 base and the J gene lost 5 bases, with 8 bases spanning the gap. CDR1 and CDR2 from the germline V gene are SGHNT and YENEEA. The CDR3 has 13 residues. The CDR3 is CASSLGPAETQYF. As DNA, the CDR3 is TGTGCCAGCAGCTTAGGGCCCGCGGAGACCCAGTACTTC.

The gene calls are TRBV6-4 and TRBJ1-1; 11 bases agree with TRBD1. In germline, CDR1 is MRHNA, CDR2 SNTAGT. This CDR3 has 13 amino acids. J lost 11 bases, V lost 7 bases, and 9 bases had no gene match. CDR3 nucleotides: TGTGCCAGCACCATGGGACAGGGGGGGCCGGCTTTCTTT. Amino acid sequence: CASTMGQGGPAFF.

The V and J genes are TRBV18 and TRBJ1-4, with 7 bases lining up with TRBD1. The CDR3 loop spans 16 amino acids. V was pared by 4 bases and J by 0 bases, with 5 bases of the junction left unmatched. Germline V gene sequence: CDR1 KGHSH, CDR2 LQKENI. CDR3 nucleotides: TGTGCCAGCTCACTTCGACAGGGTTCAACTAATGAAAAACTGTTTTTT. Translation gives CASSLRQGSTNEKLFF.

V usage is TRBV2 and J usage is TRBJ2-1; 14 bases match TRBD2. After removal of 6 bases from V and 7 bases from J, the junction contained 8 bases not matched to a gene. The CDR3 loop spans 16 amino acids. Germline values: CDR1 SNHLY, CDR2 FYNNEI. DNA for the CDR3: TGTGCCAGCAGGGCTGGGACTAGCGGGAGTTGGAATGAGCAGTTCTTC. Protein: CASRAGTSGSWNEQFF.

The rearrangement uses TRBV7-8 and TRBJ2-5; 7 nucleotides align to TRBD1. V lost 4 bases to trimming and J lost 5 bases; unmatched junction nucleotides: 10. The germline gives CDR1 SGHVS, CDR2 FQNEAQ. There are 15 residues in the CDR3. The CDR3 here is CASSSQGGAGETQYF. The CDR3 DNA follows: TGTGCCAGCAGCTCCCAAGGGGGCGCCGGGGAGACCCAGTACTTC.

The V call is TRBV7-2, the J call TRBJ2-1, with 7 bases aligning to TRBD2. V shed 5 bases and J 0 bases; nucleotides not matched to a gene: 10. The CDR3 extends over 17 amino acids. Per germline, CDR1 SGHTA and CDR2 FQGNSA. The CDR3 DNA is TGTGCCAGCAGCAGGGGCGGGAGCGCCAGCTCCTACAATGAGCAGTTCTTC. Protein product: CASSRGGSASSYNEQFF. The full variable domain, with the rest looked up from reference TRBV7-2 and TRBJ2-1, is GAGVSQSPSNKVTEKGKDVELRCDPISGHTALYWYRQSLGQGLEFLIYFQGNSAPDKSGLPSDRFSAERTGGSVSTLTIQRTQQEDSAVYLCASSRGGSASSYNEQFFGPGTRLTVL.

The V call is TRBV7-2, the J call TRBJ2-1, with 9 positions matching TRBD2. This CDR3 is built from 16 residues. CDR1 is SGHTA, CDR2 FQGNSA, per germline. V was clipped by 2 bases and J by 7 bases; unmatched bases: 9. The CDR3 DNA is TGTGCCAGCAGCTTATCTCCTAGCGGGATAAAGAATGAGCAGTTCTTC. This sequence encodes CASSLSPSGIKNEQFF. Full variable domain (outside the CDR3, taken from reference TRBV7-2 and TRBJ2-1): GAGVSQSPSNKVTEKGKDVELRCDPISGHTALYWYRQSLGQGLEFLIYFQGNSAPDKSGLPSDRFSAERTGGSVSTLTIQRTQQEDSAVYLCASSLSPSGIKNEQFFGPGTRLTVL.

The V and J genes are TRBV15 and TRBJ1-1; 7 positions match TRBD1. The V and J ends lost 0 bases and 5 bases, in that order; junction bases with no gene match: 12. The CDR3 is 17 residues long. Germline V gene sequence: CDR1 LNHNV, CDR2 YYDKDF (reference sequence). The CDR3 DNA reads as TGTGCCACCAGCAGAGAAAATCTGGGACAGACTCCGACTGAAGCTTTCTTT. Encoded protein: CATSRENLGQTPTEAFF.